These 11 T cell receptor beta chains originate from one sample sequenced in a study of T cell responses to AZD1222 COVID-19 vaccine. This table comes from immunoSEQ multiplex PCR, and its TCRdb copy is limited to in-frame clones, with some not included. This table holds about 100,000 clones, about 86% found once. The sample here was peripheral blood, taken on day 0 of AZD1222 vaccination. The receptors derive from an adult in good health.

In its sample, this clone was seen once. The chain links TRBV4-1 to TRBJ1-3; D is possibly TRBD1 (5 bases). Germline V gives CDR1 MGHRA, CDR2 YSYEKL. Deletions cut 0 bases from V and 3 bases from J, with 9 bases between. The CDR3 spans 15 residues. CDR3 residues: CASSQDRGVGNTIYF. The CDR3 coding sequence is TGCGCCAGCAGCCAAGATCGGGGGGTTGGAAACACCATATATTTT.

The rearrangement links TRBV29-1 to TRBJ2-1, with TRBD2 identical over 7 bases. Trimming removed 7 bases from V and 3 bases from J; junction bases left unmatched: 3. The CDR3 runs to 12 residues. Germline V gene sequence: CDR1 SQVTM, CDR2 ANQGSEA. The CDR3 protein is CSASGIYNEQFF. The DNA of the CDR3 is TGCAGCGCAAGCGGGATCTACAATGAGCAGTTCTTC.

The V and J genes are TRBV27 and TRBJ1-5, with D tentatively TRBD1 (6 bases). V lost 2 bases, J lost 6 bases, and 14 bases lay in between. The CDR3 runs to 15 residues. Germline lookup yields CDR1 MNHEY and CDR2 SMNVEV (reference sequence). The CDR3 here is CASSLTPGAGQPQHF. The CDR3 DNA sequence: TGTGCCAGCAGTTTAACCCCAGGGGCAGGTCAGCCCCAGCATTTT.

The gene calls are TRBV10-3 and TRBJ2-7; 7 bases match TRBD2. Germline V gene data show CDR1 as ENHRY and CDR2 as SYGVKD. The CDR3 spans 15 residues. Trimming at V came to 0 bases and at J to 4 bases, leaving 6 bases not matched to a gene. The CDR3 loop is CAISESRESPYEQYF. CDR3 nucleotide sequence: TGTGCCATCAGTGAGTCGCGGGAGTCCCCTTACGAGCAGTACTTC.

The chain employs TRBV5-4 and TRBJ1-1, with D uncertain. This CDR3 has 14 residues. Germline V gene sequence: CDR1 SGHNT, CDR2 YYREEE (reference sequence). V shed 2 bases and J shed 5 bases, with 13 bases lying between them. This CDR3 reads CASSFAFSETEAFF. The CDR3, as DNA: TGTGCCAGCAGCTTCGCTTTTTCGGAGACTGAAGCTTTCTTT. Full variable domain (rest looked up from reference TRBV5-4 and TRBJ1-1): ETGVTQSPTHLIKTRGQQVTLRCSSQSGHNTVSWYQQALGQGPQFIFQYYREEENGRGNFPPRFSGLQFPNYSSELNVNALELDDSALYLCASSFAFSETEAFFGQGTRLTVV.

The gene calls are TRBV24-1 and TRBJ2-2; D remains ambiguous. Germline V gene data show CDR1 as KGHDR and CDR2 as SFDVKD. This CDR3 is built from 15 residues. V dropped 2 bases and J dropped 1 base, with 7 bases sitting between them. The CDR3 bases are TGTGCCACCAGTGATTGGGTAATGAACACCGGGGAGCTGTTTTTT. It translates to CATSDWVMNTGELFF.

The V call is TRBV19, the J call TRBJ2-7, with D uncertain. V gave up 3 bases and J gave up 5 bases, with 11 bases separating them. Germline V CDR1 and CDR2: LNHDA, SQIVND (reference sequence). This CDR3 contains 13 residues. CDR3 protein: CASSMGLLDEQYF. CDR3 coding DNA: TGTGCCAGTAGTATGGGCCTCCTGGACGAGCAGTACTTC.

In nucleotides, the CDR3 is TGTGCCAGCAGCTTAGACGGACCCCCCACAGATACGCAGTATTTT. It yields the protein CASSLDGPPTDTQYF. V usage is TRBV11-2 and J usage is TRBJ2-3; the D is unclear. The CDR3 consists of 15 residues. Trimming cost V 0 bases and J 2 bases, with 9 bases left between them. The germline V gene has CDR1 SGHAT and CDR2 FQNNGV.

This clone has at least ten counts. The chain is built from TRBV7-9 and TRBJ2-4; possibly TRBD1 for D (6 bases). The germline V gene has CDR1 SEHNR and CDR2 FQNEAQ (reference sequence). The CDR3 runs to 15 residues. Deletions cut 4 bases from V and 0 bases from J, with 10 bases between. DNA for the CDR3: TGTGCCAGCAGCTCCCTAGGGGGAGCCAAAAACATTCAGTACTTC. It specifies CASSSLGGAKNIQYF.

The chain has TRBV9 and TRBJ2-5, with a possible D match to TRBD2 (5 bases). The V and J ends lost 1 base and 5 bases respectively, with 15 bases between them. The CDR3 sequence is 15 residues long. Looked up from germline, CDR1 is SGDLS and CDR2 is YYNGEE. DNA of the CDR3: TGTGCCAGCAGCGTAACCCCCGGGATTCGTGAGACCCAGTACTTC. Residues: CASSVTPGIRETQYF.

V is TRBV2 and J is TRBJ2-5, with D possibly TRBD1 on 6 matching bases. V lost 6 bases, J lost 5 bases, and 16 bases lay in between. CDR3 size: 14 residues. Germline-derived CDR1 and CDR2 are SNHLY and FYNNEI. The CDR3 sequence is CASSPRTDLETQYF. The CDR3 DNA follows: TGTGCCAGCAGCCCTCGGACAGATCTGGAGACCCAGTACTTC.